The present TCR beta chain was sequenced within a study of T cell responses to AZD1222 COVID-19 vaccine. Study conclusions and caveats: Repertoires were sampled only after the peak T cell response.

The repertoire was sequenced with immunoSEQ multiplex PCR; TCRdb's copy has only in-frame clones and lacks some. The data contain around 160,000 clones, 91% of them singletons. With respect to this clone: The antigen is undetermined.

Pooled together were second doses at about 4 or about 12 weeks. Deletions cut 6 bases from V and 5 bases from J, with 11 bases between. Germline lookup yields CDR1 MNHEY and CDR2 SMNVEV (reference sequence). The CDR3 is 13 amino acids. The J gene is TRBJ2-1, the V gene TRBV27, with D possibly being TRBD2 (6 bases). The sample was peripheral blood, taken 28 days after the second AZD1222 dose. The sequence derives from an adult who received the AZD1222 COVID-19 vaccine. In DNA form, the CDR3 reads TGTGCCAGCAGCAAACGGGGGAACAATGAGCAGTTCTTC. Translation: CASSKRGNNEQFF.